This entry features one T cell receptor (beta chain) sequence. Its antigen remains unidentified. This entry belongs to a study of cytomegalovirus exposure and HLA in healthy donors. Overall study results and limits: The study found most TCR sequences rare, yet found some public TCRs in many donors.

Germline CDR1 and CDR2: KGHSH and LQKENI. The CDR3 runs to 13 residues. With 8 bases removed from V and 4 bases from J, the gap between germline ends came to 12 bases. TCRdb keeps only in-frame clones here, not all; method: immunoSEQ multiplex PCR. The sample yields approximately 54,000 clones, approximately 90% seen once. The clonotype comes from a woman in her late teens or twenties in good health and CMV-seropositive. Material for sequencing was PBMCs. This chain connects TRBV18 to TRBJ2-1; a weak D match, TRBD2 (6 bases). CDR3 nucleotide sequence: TGTGCCAGCCGCAACGGGGGATACAATGAGCAGTTCTTC. This gives the protein CASRNGGYNEQFF.